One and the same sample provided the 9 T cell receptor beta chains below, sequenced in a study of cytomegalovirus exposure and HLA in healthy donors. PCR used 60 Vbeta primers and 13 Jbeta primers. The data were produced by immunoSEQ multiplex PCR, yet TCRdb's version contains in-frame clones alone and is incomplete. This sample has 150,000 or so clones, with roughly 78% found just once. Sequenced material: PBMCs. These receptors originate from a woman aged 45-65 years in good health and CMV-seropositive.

In nucleotides, the CDR3 is TGTGCCAGCTCTCGAGGACGGGGGATCTACGAGCAGTACTTC. Amino acid sequence: CASSRGRGIYEQYF. The V gene is TRBV25-1, the J gene TRBJ2-7; possible D gene TRBD2, 6 bases. The V and J ends lost 8 bases and 3 bases respectively, with 17 bases between them. CDR1 and CDR2 (germline): MGHDK, SYGVNS. The CDR3 has 14 residues.

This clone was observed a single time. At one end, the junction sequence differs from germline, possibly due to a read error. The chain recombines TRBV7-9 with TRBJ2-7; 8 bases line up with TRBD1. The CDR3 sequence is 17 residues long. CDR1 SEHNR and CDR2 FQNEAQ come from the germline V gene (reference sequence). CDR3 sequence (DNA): TGTTCCAGCAGCTTGACTGTCAGGACAGGGATATTCGACGAGCAGTACTTC. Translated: CSSSLTVRTGIFDEQYF.

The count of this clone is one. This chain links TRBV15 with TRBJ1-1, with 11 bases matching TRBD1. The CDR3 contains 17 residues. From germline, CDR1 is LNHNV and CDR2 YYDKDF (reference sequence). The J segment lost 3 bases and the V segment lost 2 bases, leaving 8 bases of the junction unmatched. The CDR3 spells CATSRPGQGAKDTEAFF. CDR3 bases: TGTGCCACCAGCAGACCCGGACAGGGGGCAAAGGACACTGAAGCTTTCTTT.

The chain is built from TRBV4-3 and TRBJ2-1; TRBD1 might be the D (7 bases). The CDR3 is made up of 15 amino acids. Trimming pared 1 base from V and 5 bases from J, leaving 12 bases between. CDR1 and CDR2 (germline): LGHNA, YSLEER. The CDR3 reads CASSQGGRGDNEQFF. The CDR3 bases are TGCGCCAGCAGCCAAGGCGGCAGGGGGGACAATGAGCAGTTCTTC.

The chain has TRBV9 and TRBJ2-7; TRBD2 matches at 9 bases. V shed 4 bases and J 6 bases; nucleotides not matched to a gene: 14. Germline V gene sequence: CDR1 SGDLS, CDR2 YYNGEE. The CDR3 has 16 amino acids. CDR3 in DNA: TGTGCCAGCAGCTCTCCCGAGGGGGGGCGGGGGGGCGAGCAGTACTTC. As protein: CASSSPEGGRGGEQYF.

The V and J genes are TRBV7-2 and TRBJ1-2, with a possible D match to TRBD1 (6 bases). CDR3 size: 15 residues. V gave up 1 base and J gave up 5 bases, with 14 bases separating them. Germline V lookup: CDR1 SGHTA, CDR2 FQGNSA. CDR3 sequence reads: CASSLVGGEGYGYTF. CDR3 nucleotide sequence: TGTGCCAGCAGCTTAGTAGGGGGAGAAGGGTATGGCTACACCTTC.

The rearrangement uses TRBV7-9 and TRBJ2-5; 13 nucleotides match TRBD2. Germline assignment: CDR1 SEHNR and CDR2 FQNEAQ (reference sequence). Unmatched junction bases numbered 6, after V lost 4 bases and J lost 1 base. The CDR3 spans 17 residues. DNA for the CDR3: TGTGCCAGCAGCTCGACTAGCGGGGGGTCGACCCAAGAGACCCAGTACTTC. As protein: CASSSTSGGSTQETQYF. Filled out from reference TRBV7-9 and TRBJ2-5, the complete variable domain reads DTGVSQNPRHKITKRGQNVTFRCDPISEHNRLYWYRQTLGQGPEFLTYFQNEAQLEKSRLLSDRFSAERPKGSFSTLEIQRTEQGDSAMYLCASSSTSGGSTQETQYFGPGTRLLVL.

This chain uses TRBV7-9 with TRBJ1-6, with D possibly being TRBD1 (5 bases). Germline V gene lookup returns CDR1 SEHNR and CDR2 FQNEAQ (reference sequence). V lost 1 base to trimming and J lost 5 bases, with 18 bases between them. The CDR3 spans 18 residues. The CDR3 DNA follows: TGTGCCAGCAGCTTAGGATCCACCCGGGGGTCTAATAATTCACCCCTCCACTTT. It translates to CASSLGSTRGSNNSPLHF.

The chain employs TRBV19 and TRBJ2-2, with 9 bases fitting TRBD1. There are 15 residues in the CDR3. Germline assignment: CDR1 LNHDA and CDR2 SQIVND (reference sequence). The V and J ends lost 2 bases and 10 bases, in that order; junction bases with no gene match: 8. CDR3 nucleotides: TGTGCCAGTAGTATATACGGGACAGGGCGGGAGGAGCTGTTTTTT. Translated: CASSIYGTGREELFF.